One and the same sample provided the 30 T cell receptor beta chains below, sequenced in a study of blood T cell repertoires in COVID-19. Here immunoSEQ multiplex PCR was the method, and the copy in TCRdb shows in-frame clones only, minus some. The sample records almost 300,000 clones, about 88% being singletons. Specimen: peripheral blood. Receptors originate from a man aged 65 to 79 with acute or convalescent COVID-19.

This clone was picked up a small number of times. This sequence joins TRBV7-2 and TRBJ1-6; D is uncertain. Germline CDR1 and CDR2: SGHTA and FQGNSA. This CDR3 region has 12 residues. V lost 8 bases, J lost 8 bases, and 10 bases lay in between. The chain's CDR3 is CASGPRDSPLHF. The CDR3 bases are TGTGCCAGCGGCCCACGTGATTCACCCCTCCACTTT.

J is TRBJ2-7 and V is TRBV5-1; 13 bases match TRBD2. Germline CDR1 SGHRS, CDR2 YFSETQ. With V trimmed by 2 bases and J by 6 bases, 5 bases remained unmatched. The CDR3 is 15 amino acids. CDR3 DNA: TGCGCCAGCAGCTTACTAGCGGGAGGGACCAGCGAGCAGTACTTC. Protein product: CASSLLAGGTSEQYF.

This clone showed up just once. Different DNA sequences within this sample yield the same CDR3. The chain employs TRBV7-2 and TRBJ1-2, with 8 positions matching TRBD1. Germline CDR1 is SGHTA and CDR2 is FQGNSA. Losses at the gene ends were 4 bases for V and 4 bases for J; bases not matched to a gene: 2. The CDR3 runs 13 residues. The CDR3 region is CASSSDRGYGYTF. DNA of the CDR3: TGTGCCAGCAGCTCCGACAGGGGCTATGGCTACACCTTC.

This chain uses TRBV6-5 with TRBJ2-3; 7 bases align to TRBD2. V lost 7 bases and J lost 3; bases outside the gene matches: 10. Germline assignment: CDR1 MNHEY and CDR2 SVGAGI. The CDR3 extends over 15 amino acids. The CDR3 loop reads CASNGGGSITDTQYF. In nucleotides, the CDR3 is TGTGCCAGCAATGGCGGCGGGAGTATAACAGATACGCAGTATTTT.

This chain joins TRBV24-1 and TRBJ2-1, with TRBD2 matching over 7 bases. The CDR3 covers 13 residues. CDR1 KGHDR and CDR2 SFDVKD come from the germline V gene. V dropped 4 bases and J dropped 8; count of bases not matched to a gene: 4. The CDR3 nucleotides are TGTGCCACCAGTGACAGCGGGGCCGATGAGCAGTTCTTC. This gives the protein CATSDSGADEQFF.

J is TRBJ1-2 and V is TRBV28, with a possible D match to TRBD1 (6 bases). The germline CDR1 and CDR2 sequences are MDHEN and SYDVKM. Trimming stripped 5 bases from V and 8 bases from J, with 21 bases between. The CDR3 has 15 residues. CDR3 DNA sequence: TGTGCCAGCAGTCCCCCGGGGGGGGCGCTGGGGGGCTACACCTTC. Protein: CASSPPGGALGGYTF.

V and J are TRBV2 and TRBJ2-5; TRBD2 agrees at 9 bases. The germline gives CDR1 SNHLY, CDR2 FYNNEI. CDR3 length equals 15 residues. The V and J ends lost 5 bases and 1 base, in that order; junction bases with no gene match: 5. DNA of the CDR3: TGTGCCAGCAGTTATCGACTAGCGGCCCAAGAGACCCAGTACTTC. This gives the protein CASSYRLAAQETQYF.

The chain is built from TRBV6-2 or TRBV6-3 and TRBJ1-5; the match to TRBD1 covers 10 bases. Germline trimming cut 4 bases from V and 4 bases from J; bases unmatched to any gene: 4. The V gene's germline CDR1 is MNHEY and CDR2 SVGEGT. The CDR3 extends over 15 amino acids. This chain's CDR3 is CASSSMGQGNQPQHF. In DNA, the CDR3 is TGTGCCAGCAGTTCTATGGGACAGGGGAATCAGCCCCAGCATTTT.

The CDR3 reads CASSLNSNSPLHF. In nucleotides, the CDR3 is TGTGCCAGCAGCTTAAATAGTAATTCACCCCTCCACTTT. The chain uses TRBV13 and TRBJ1-6; D is unclear. V was trimmed by 2 bases and J by 6 bases, leaving 5 bases between them. The CDR3 runs to 13 residues. Germline CDR1 reads PRHDT; CDR2 reads FYEKMQ (reference sequence). The whole variable domain, remainder taken from reference TRBV13 and TRBJ1-6, is AAGVIQSPRHLIKEKRETATLKCYPIPRHDTVYWYQQGPGQDPQFLISFYEKMQSDKGSIPDRFSAQQFSDYHSELNMSSLELGDSALYFCASSLNSNSPLHFGNGTRLTVT.

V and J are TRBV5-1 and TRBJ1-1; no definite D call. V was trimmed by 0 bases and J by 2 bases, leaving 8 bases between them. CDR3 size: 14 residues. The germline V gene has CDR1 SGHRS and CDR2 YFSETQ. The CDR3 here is CASSLDSTNTEAFF. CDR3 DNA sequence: TGCGCCAGCAGCTTGGACTCAACCAACACTGAAGCTTTCTTT.

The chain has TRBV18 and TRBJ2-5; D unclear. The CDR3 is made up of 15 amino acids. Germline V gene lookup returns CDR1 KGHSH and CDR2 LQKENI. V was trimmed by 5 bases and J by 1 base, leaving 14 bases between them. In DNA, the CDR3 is TGTGCCAGCTCAACACGGGCCCACAGCCAAGAGACCCAGTACTTC. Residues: CASSTRAHSQETQYF.

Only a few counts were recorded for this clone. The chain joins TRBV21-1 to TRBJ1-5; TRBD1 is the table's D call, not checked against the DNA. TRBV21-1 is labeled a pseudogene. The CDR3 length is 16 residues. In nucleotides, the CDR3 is TGTGCCAGCAGCACTCTAACAGGGCTGGGCAATCAGCCCCAGCATTTT. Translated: CASSTLTGLGNQPQHF.

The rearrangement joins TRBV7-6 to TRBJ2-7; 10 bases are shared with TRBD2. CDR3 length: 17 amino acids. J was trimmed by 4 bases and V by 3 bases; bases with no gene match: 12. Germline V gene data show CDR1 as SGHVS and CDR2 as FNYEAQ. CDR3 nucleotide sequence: TGTGCCAGCAGCTTGTTCTCTAGCGGGAGTACCCAGTACGAGCAGTACTTC. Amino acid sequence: CASSLFSSGSTQYEQYF. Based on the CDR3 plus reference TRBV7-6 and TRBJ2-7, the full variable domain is GAGVSQSPRYKVTKRGQDVALRCDPISGHVSLYWYRQALGQGPEFLTYFNYEAQQDKSGLPNDRFSAERPEGSISTLTIQRTEQRDSAMYRCASSLFSSGSTQYEQYFGPGTRLTVT.

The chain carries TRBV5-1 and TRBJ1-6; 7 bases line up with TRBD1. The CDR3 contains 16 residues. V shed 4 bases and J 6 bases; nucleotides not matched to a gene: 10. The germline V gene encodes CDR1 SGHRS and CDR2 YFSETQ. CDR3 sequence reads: CASSQGQSGGNSPLHF. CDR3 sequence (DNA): TGCGCCAGCAGCCAGGGACAGTCAGGAGGTAATTCACCCCTCCACTTT.

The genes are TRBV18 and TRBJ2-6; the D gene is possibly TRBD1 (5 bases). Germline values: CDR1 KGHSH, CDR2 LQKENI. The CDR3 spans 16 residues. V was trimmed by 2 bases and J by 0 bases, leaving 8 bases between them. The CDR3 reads CASSPSDSSGANVLTF. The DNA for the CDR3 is TGTGCCAGCTCACCATCCGACAGCTCTGGGGCCAACGTCCTGACTTTC.

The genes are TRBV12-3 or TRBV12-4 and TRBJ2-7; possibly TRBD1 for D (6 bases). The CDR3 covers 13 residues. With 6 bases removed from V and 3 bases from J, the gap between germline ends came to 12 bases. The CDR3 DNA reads TGTGCCAGCAGCTCCAGGGGAAACTACGAGCAGTACTTC. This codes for CASSSRGNYEQYF.

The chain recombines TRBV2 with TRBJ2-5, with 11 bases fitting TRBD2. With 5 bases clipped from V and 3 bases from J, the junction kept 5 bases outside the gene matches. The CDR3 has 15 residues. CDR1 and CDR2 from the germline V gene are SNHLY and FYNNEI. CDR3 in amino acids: CASSPGLAAKETQYF. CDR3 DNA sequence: TGTGCCAGCAGTCCGGGACTAGCGGCGAAAGAGACCCAGTACTTC.

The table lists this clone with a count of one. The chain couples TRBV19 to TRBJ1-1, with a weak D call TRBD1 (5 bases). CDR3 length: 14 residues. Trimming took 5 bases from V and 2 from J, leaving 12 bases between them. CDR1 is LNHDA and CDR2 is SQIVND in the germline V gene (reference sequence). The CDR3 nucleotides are TGTGCCAGTAGTTCGCAGGGACTAAACACTGAAGCTTTCTTT. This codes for CASSSQGLNTEAFF.

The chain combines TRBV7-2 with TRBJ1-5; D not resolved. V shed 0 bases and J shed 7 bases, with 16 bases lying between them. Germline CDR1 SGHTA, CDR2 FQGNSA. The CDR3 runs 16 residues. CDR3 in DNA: TGTGCCAGCAGCTTAGCGGAGAGGGCGCGAGGACAGCCCCAGCATTTT. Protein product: CASSLAERARGQPQHF. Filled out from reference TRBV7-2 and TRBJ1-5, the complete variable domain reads GAGVSQSPSNKVTEKGKDVELRCDPISGHTALYWYRQSLGQGLEFLIYFQGNSAPDKSGLPSDRFSAERTGGSVSTLTIQRTQQEDSAVYLCASSLAERARGQPQHFGDGTRLSIL.

CDR3 DNA: TGCGCCAGCAGCCAAGATGGAGCCAGGGGTGATGGCTACACCTTC. The encoded protein is CASSQDGARGDGYTF. The V call is TRBV4-3, the J call TRBJ1-2, with D possibly TRBD1 on 6 matching bases. Germline V gene sequence: CDR1 LGHNA, CDR2 YSLEER. V was clipped by 0 bases and J by 6 bases, with 14 bases between them. The CDR3 covers 15 residues.

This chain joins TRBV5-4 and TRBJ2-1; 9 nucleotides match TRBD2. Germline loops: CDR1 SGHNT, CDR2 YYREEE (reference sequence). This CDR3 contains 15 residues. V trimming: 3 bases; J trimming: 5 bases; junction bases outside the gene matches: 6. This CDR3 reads CASSSPTSGNNEQFF. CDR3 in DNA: TGTGCCAGCAGCTCCCCGACTAGCGGAAACAATGAGCAGTTCTTC.

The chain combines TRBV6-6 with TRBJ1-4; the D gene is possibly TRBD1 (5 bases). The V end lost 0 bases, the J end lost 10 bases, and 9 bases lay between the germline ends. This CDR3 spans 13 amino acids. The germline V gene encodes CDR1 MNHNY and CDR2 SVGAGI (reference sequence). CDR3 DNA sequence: TGTGCCAGCAGTTACTCCAGGGAGGCAAAACTGTTTTTT. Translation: CASSYSREAKLFF.

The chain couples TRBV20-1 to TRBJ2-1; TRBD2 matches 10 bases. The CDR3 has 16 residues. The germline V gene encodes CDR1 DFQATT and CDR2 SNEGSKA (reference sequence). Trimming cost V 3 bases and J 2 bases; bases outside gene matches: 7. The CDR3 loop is CSASDSGRSTYNEQFF. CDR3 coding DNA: TGCAGTGCTAGTGATAGCGGGAGGTCCACCTACAATGAGCAGTTCTTC.

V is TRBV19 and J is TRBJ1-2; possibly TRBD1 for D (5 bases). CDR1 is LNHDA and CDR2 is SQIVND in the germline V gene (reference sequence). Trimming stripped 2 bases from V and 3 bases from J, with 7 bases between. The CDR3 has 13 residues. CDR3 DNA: TGTGCCAGTAGTATAACCAGGGACTATGGCTACACCTTC. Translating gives CASSITRDYGYTF.

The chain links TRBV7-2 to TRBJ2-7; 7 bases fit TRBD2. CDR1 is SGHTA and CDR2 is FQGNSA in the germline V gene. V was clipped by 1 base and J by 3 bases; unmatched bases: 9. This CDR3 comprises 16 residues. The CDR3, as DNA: TGTGCCAGCAGCTTAGACGGGCCTAGCGGTTACTACGAGCAGTACTTC. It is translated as CASSLDGPSGYYEQYF.

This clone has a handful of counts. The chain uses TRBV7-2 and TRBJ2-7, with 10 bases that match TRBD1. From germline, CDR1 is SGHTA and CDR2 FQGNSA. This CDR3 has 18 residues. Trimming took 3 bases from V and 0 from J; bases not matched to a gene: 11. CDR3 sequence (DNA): TGTGCCAGCAGCTTCAAAACCGGGACAGGGGTAAGCTCCTACGAGCAGTACTTC. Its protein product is CASSFKTGTGVSSYEQYF.

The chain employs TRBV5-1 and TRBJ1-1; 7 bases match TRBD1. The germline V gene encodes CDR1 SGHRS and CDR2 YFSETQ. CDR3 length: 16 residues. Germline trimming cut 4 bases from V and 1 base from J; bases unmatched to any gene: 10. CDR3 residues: CASSTYPGGTNTEAFF. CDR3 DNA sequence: TGCGCCAGCAGCACTTACCCAGGGGGGACGAACACTGAAGCTTTCTTT.

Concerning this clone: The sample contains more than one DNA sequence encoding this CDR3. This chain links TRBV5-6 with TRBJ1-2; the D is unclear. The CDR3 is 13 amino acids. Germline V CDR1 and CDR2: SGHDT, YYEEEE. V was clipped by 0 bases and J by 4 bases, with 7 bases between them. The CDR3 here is CASSLGGTYGYTF. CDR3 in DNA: TGTGCCAGCAGCTTGGGAGGAACCTATGGCTACACCTTC.

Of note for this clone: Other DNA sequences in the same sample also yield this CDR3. As DNA, the CDR3 is TGTGCCAGCAGCCCCAGGACTAGCAGTTTAAAAGTTAATGAGCAGTTCTTC. Its protein is CASSPRTSSLKVNEQFF. The chain joins TRBV28 to TRBJ2-1, with 8 bases matching TRBD2. J gave up 7 bases and V 6 bases, and 17 bases lay outside the gene matches. The CDR3 extends over 17 amino acids. Germline V gene data show CDR1 as MDHEN and CDR2 as SYDVKM.

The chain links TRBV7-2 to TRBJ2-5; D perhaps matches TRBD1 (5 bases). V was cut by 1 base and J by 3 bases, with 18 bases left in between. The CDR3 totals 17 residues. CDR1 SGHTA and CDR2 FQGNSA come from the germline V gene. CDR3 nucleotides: TGTGCCAGCAGCTTAGGAGGCAGGGTATTCATTGAAGAGACCCAGTACTTC. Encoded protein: CASSLGGRVFIEETQYF.